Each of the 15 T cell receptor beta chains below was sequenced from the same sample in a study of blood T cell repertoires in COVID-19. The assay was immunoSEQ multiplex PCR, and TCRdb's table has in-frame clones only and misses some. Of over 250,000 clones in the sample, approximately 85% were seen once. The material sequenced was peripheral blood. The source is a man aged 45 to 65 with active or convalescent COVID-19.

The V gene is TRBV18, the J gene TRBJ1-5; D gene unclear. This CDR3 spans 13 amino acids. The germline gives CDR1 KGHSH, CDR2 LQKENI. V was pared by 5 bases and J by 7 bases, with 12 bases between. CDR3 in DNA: TGTGCCAGCTCAGCAGACGGGAGCCAGCCCCAGCATTTT. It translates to CASSADGSQPQHF.

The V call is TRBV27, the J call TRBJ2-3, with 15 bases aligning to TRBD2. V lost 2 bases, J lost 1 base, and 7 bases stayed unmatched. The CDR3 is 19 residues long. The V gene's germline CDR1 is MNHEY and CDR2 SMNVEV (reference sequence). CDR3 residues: CASSLMRTSGREGTDTQYF. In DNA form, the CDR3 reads TGTGCCAGCAGTTTAATGAGGACTAGCGGGAGGGAAGGCACAGATACGCAGTATTTT.

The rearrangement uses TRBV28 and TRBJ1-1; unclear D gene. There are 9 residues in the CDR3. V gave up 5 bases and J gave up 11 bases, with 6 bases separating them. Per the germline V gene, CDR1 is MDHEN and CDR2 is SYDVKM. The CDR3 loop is CASSPPAFF. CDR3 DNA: TGTGCCAGCAGTCCCCCGGCTTTCTTT. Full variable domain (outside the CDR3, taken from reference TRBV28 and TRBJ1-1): DVKVTQSSRYLVKRTGEKVFLECVQDMDHENMFWYRQDPGLGLRLIYFSYDVKMKEKGDIPEGYSVSREKKERFSLILESASTNQTSMYLCASSPPAFFGQGTRLTVV.

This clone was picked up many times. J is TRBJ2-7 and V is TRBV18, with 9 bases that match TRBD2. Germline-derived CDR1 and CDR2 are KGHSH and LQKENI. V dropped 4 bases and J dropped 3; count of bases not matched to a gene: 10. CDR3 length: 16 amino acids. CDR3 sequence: CASSLTPPAGGYEQYF. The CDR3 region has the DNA TGTGCCAGCTCACTAACCCCCCCAGCGGGAGGCTACGAGCAGTACTTC.

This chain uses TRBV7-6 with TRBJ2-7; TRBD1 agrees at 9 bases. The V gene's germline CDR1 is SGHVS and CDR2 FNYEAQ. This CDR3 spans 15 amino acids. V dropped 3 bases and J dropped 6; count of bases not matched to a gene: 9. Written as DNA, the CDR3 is TGTGCCAGCAGCTTGGTAGGACAGGGGTCCGGCGAGCAGTACTTC. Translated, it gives CASSLVGQGSGEQYF.

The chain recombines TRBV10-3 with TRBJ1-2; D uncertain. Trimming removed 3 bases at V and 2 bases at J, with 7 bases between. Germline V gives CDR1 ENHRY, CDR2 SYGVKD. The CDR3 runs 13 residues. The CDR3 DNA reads TGTGCCATCAGTGACGGGATAAACTATGGCTACACCTTC. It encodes CAISDGINYGYTF.

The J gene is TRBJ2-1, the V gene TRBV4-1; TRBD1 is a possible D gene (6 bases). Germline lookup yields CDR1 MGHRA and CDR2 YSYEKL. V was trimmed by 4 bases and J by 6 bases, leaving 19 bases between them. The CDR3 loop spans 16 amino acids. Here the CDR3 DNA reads TGCGCCAGCAGCCCTCGGGGCGGGCTGGGGGCCAATGAGCAGTTCTTC. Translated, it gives CASSPRGGLGANEQFF.

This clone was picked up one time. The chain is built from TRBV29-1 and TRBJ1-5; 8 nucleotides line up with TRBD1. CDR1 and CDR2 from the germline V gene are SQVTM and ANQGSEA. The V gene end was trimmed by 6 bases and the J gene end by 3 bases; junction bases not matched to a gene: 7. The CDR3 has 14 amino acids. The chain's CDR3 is CSVLTGGANQPQHF. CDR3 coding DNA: TGCAGCGTCCTCACAGGGGGGGCCAATCAGCCCCAGCATTTT.

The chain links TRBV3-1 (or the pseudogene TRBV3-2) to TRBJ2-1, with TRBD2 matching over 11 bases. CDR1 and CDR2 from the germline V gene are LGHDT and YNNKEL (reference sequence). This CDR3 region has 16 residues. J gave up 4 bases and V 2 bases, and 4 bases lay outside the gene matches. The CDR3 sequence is CASSQSGLAEYNEQFF. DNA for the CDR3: TGTGCCAGCAGCCAATCGGGACTAGCGGAATACAATGAGCAGTTCTTC.

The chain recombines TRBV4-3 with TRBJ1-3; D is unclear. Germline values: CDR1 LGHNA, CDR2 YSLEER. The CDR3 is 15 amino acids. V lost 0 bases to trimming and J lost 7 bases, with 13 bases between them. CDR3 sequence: CASSQEGGVSNTIYF. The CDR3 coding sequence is TGCGCCAGCAGCCAAGAAGGCGGGGTTTCGAACACCATATATTTT.

The CDR3 region has the DNA TGTGCCAGCAGCTTCTTTGGGCTGGATGAAAAACTGTTTTTT. Amino acids: CASSFFGLDEKLFF. The chain combines TRBV7-9 with TRBJ1-4; D is unclear. Germline values: CDR1 SEHNR, CDR2 FQNEAQ (reference sequence). V lost 3 bases, J lost 6 bases, and 11 bases lay in between. The CDR3 has 14 amino acids. Complete variable domain (other parts from reference TRBV7-9 and TRBJ1-4): DTGVSQNPRHKITKRGQNVTFRCDPISEHNRLYWYRQTLGQGPEFLTYFQNEAQLEKSRLLSDRFSAERPKGSFSTLEIQRTEQGDSAMYLCASSFFGLDEKLFFGSGTQLSVL.

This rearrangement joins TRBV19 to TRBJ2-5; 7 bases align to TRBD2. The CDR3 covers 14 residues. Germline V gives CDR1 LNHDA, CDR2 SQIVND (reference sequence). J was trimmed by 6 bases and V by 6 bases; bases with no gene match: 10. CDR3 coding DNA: TGTGCCAGTAGCCCCTCGCTAGCGGAAAAGACCCAGTACTTC. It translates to CASSPSLAEKTQYF.

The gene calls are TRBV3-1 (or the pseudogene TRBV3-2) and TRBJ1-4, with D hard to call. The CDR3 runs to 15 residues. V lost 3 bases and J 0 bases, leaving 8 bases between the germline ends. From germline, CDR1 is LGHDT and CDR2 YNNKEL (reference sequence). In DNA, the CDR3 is TGTGCCAGCAGCCACCGAGGGACAACTAATGAAAAACTGTTTTTT. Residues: CASSHRGTTNEKLFF.

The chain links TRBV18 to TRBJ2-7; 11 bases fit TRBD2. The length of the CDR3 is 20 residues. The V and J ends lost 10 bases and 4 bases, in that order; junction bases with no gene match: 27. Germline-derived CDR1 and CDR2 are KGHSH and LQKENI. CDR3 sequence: CATRFPGSSGRSVFVYEQYF. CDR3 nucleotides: TGTGCCACTCGGTTCCCGGGATCTAGCGGGAGGTCCGTCTTCGTTTACGAGCAGTACTTC.

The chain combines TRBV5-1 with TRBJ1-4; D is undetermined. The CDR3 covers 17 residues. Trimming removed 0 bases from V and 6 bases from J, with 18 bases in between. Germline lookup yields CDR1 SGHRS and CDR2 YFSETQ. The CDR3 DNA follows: TGCGCCAGCAGCTTGGAACCCGTAAGGACCGGGGATGAAAAACTGTTTTTT. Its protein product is CASSLEPVRTGDEKLFF. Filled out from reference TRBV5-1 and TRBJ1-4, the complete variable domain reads KAGVTQTPRYLIKTRGQQVTLSCSPISGHRSVSWYQQTPGQGLQFLFEYFSETQRNKGNFPGRFSGRQFSNSRSEMNVSTLELGDSALYLCASSLEPVRTGDEKLFFGSGTQLSVL.